The present TCR beta chain was sequenced within a study of cytomegalovirus exposure and HLA in healthy donors. Across the whole study: A prior analysis found about 120 million unique TCR beta sequences from about 179 million T cells.

PCR employed 60 Vbeta and 13 Jbeta primers. Generated by immunoSEQ multiplex PCR, the TCRdb table keeps only in-frame clones and is missing some. The table lists approximately 150,000 clones, 75% to 90% of them singletons. Study-level results: Earlier findings revealed that most TCR beta V segments proved productive either about 87% or about 30% of the time.

Note on this clone: Its antigen is still unknown.

Germline assignment: CDR1 LNHNV and CDR2 YYDKDF (reference sequence). Between the trimmed V and J ends, which lost 4 bases and 10 bases, there was a span of 14 bases. This CDR3 spans 14 amino acids. Sequencing used PBMCs. The rearrangement uses TRBV15 and TRBJ1-6; no clear D. The sequence was collected from a human donor in good health. The CDR3 loop is CATSKTGLRSPLHF. The DNA of the CDR3 is TGTGCCACCAGCAAGACGGGTTTACGATCACCCCTCCACTTT.